This T cell receptor beta chain was obtained from a study of blood T cell repertoires in COVID-19. Data came from immunoSEQ multiplex PCR; TCRdb stores just in-frame clones and leaves some out. Among under 350,000 clones, around 82% were seen once, and the ten largest hold 7.5% to 10%. Germline V gives CDR1 SGHRS, CDR2 YFSETQ. This CDR3 region has 14 residues. Trimming pared 2 bases from V and 10 bases from J, leaving 15 bases between. The sequence was obtained from a woman aged 45-59 years who had recovered from COVID-19. V gene TRBV5-1 combines with J gene TRBJ1-4, with D perhaps matching TRBD1 (6 bases). Input material: peripheral blood. The CDR3 DNA reads as TGCGCCAGCAGCTTTCCAGGGGACGAGAGAAAACTGTTTTTT. This codes for CASSFPGDERKLFF. Complete variable domain (other parts from reference TRBV5-1 and TRBJ1-4): KAGVTQTPRYLIKTRGQQVTLSCSPISGHRSVSWYQQTPGQGLQFLFEYFSETQRNKGNFPGRFSGRQFSNSRSEMNVSTLELGDSALYLCASSFPGDERKLFFGSGTQLSVL.